A single sample gave rise to the 13 T cell receptor beta chains below, sequenced in a study of shared clonotypes between healthy human individuals. Sequencing used immunoSEQ multiplex PCR; TCRdb keeps in-frame clones, though not all of them. The sample lists 150,000 to 200,000 clones, around 93% seen once, with approximately 0.07% in the top ten. The sample comprised naive CD4+ T cells sorted from blood. Noted subset: CD45RA+ positively selected. These receptors all stem from a woman in her twenties or thirties in good health.

The chain is built from TRBV13 and TRBJ2-7; 11 bases map to TRBD2. Germline V lookup: CDR1 PRHDT, CDR2 FYEKMQ (reference sequence). The CDR3 is 16 amino acids. The junction had 9 bases not matched to a gene; V was cut back by 5 bases and J by 3 bases. The CDR3 spells CASSGRTSGSGYEQYF. Here the CDR3 DNA reads TGTGCCAGCAGCGGAAGGACTAGCGGGTCGGGCTACGAGCAGTACTTC.

The chain links TRBV6-1 to TRBJ2-7, with 7 bases identical to TRBD2. Germline CDR1 MNHNS, CDR2 SASEGT. The CDR3 length is 14 residues. J gave up 0 bases and V 9 bases, and 8 bases lay outside the gene matches. CDR3 protein: CASVELAYSYEQYF. In nucleotides, the CDR3 is TGTGCCAGTGTTGAACTAGCGTACTCCTACGAGCAGTACTTC.

The chain has TRBV2 and TRBJ2-7, with D possibly being TRBD1 or TRBD2 (5 bases each). This CDR3 comprises 15 residues. Looked up from germline, CDR1 is SNHLY and CDR2 is FYNNEI. V gave up 6 bases and J gave up 0 bases, with 15 bases separating them. CDR3 nucleotides: TGTGCCAGCAGGTACGACCGGGACGGCTCCTACGAGCAGTACTTC. Protein sequence: CASRYDRDGSYEQYF.

This chain uses TRBV28 with TRBJ1-5; TRBD1 might be the D (5 bases). CDR1 is MDHEN and CDR2 is SYDVKM in the germline V gene. The CDR3 is 16 residues long. Trimming cost V 4 bases and J 8 bases, with 21 bases left between them. DNA for the CDR3: TGTGCCAGCAGTTCCGCGACCGTCGGGGGTTGGGAGCCCCAGCATTTT. This translates into CASSSATVGGWEPQHF.

The chain joins TRBV7-2 to TRBJ2-7; 11 nucleotides align to TRBD1. The CDR3 sequence is 15 residues long. V shed 4 bases and J 3 bases; nucleotides not matched to a gene: 5. CDR1 is SGHTA, CDR2 FQGNSA, per germline. CDR3 sequence reads: CASSSGQGVIYEQYF. The CDR3 DNA reads as TGTGCCAGCAGCTCGGGACAGGGGGTTATCTACGAGCAGTACTTC.

This sequence joins TRBV7-3 and TRBJ2-7; 8 bases map to TRBD2. Germline V gene data show CDR1 as SGHTA and CDR2 as FQGTGA. The length of the CDR3 is 14 residues. V was pared by 1 base and J by 6 bases, with 5 bases of the junction left unmatched. The CDR3 here is CASSLRSGSSEQYF. The CDR3 DNA reads as TGTGCCAGCAGCTTAAGGAGCGGGAGTTCCGAGCAGTACTTC.

The V and J genes are TRBV11-2 and TRBJ2-5, with 7 bases fitting TRBD2. Trimming took 4 bases from V and 4 from J; bases not matched to a gene: 3. The CDR3 spans 13 residues. Per the germline V gene, CDR1 is SGHAT and CDR2 is FQNNGV. CDR3 amino acids: CASSSRTRETQYF. The CDR3 region has the DNA TGTGCCAGCAGCTCTCGGACTAGAGAGACCCAGTACTTC. Full variable domain (outside the CDR3, taken from reference TRBV11-2 and TRBJ2-5): EAGVAQSPRYKIIEKRQSVAFWCNPISGHATLYWYQQILGQGPKLLIQFQNNGVVDDSQLPKDRFSAERLKGVDSTLKIQPAKLEDSAVYLCASSSRTRETQYFGPGTRLLVL.

The J gene is TRBJ2-1, the V gene TRBV29-1, with D possibly being TRBD2 (6 bases). V lost 6 bases and J lost 3, with 9 bases in between. This CDR3 is built from 12 residues. Germline V lookup: CDR1 SQVTM, CDR2 ANQGSEA. CDR3 nucleotide sequence: TGCAGCGTAAGACTAGACTACAATGAGCAGTTCTTC. Amino acid sequence: CSVRLDYNEQFF.

The chain is built from TRBV10-3 and TRBJ1-1, with D uncertain. The V end was cut by 0 bases, the J end by 2 bases, with 10 bases between. Germline V CDR1 and CDR2: ENHRY, SYGVKD. This CDR3 is 15 amino acids long. DNA of the CDR3: TGTGCCATCAGTGAGTCAGAGGGCCCCAACACTGAAGCTTTCTTT. Translated: CAISESEGPNTEAFF.

This clone was recorded a few times. V gene TRBV2 combines with J gene TRBJ2-7; D call uncertain. The CDR3 covers 11 residues. Trimming took off 6 bases at V and 2 bases at J, with 5 bases between the two ends. CDR1 and CDR2 from the germline V gene are SNHLY and FYNNEI. In nucleotides, the CDR3 is TGTGCCAGCAGGGAAACCTACGAGCAGTACTTC. This sequence encodes CASRETYEQYF. Combining the CDR3 with reference TRBV2 and TRBJ2-7 gives the whole variable domain EPEVTQTPSHQVTQMGQEVILRCVPISNHLYFYWYRQILGQKVEFLVSFYNNEISEKSEIFDDQFSVERPDGSNFTLKIRSTKLEDSAMYFCASRETYEQYFGPGTRLTVT.

The V gene is TRBV12-5, the J gene TRBJ2-7; D is tentatively TRBD1 or TRBD2 (5 bases each). This CDR3 has 16 residues. Trimming pared 5 bases from V and 0 bases from J, leaving 17 bases between. CDR1 and CDR2 from the germline V gene are LGHNT and FRNRAP. CDR3 sequence reads: CASGPGTGMSSYEQYF. The CDR3 coding sequence is TGTGCTAGTGGTCCCGGGACGGGAATGAGCTCCTACGAGCAGTACTTC.

The V call is TRBV4-2, the J call TRBJ2-7, with TRBD2 matching over 14 bases. Germline lookup yields CDR1 LGHNA and CDR2 YNFKEQ. The length of the CDR3 is 19 residues. V trimming: 0 bases; J trimming: 1 base; junction bases outside the gene matches: 8. The CDR3 DNA reads TGTGCCAGCAGCCAAGAGAGGACTAGCGGGAGGCTCTTGTCCTACGAGCAGTACTTC. Translated: CASSQERTSGRLLSYEQYF.

The chain is built from TRBV7-9 and TRBJ1-3, with TRBD1 matching 7 bases. The CDR3 totals 16 residues. V was clipped by 1 base and J by 0 bases; unmatched bases: 3. CDR1 and CDR2 (germline): SEHNR, FQNEAQ (reference sequence). As DNA, the CDR3 is TGTGCCAGCAGCTTAGGACAGGGACGCTCTGGAAACACCATATATTTT. Encoded protein: CASSLGQGRSGNTIYF.